The sequence of this T cell receptor beta chain was determined in a study of cytomegalovirus exposure and HLA in healthy donors. General observations from the study: Accounts indicate the classifier identified cytomegalovirus status with strong specificity and sensitivity. Earlier analysis found most TCR beta V segments productive about 87% or about 30% of the time. While the bulk of TCR sequences proved rare, some public TCRs turned up in many donors.

Concerning this clone itself: Antigen specificity is unknown.

The PCR made use of 60 Vbeta and 13 Jbeta primers. TCRdb's copy holds only in-frame clones and misses some; the assay was immunoSEQ multiplex PCR. The sample yields approximately 180,000 clones, 80% seen once. V dropped 1 base and J dropped 3 bases, with 16 bases sitting between them. Germline V CDR1 and CDR2: SGHAT, FQNNGV. The CDR3 covers 16 residues. Donors counted as nominally healthy when sampled, yet unrecorded immune exposures were likely. This TCR was recovered from a man aged 30 to 39 in good health and CMV-seropositive. The chain uses TRBV11-2 and TRBJ2-7; TRBD1 is a possible D gene (6 bases). The sequenced sample consisted of PBMCs. The CDR3 DNA reads as TGTGCCAGCAGCTTAGGGACCGGGGACATCTTCTACGAGCAGTACTTC. Protein: CASSLGTGDIFYEQYF.